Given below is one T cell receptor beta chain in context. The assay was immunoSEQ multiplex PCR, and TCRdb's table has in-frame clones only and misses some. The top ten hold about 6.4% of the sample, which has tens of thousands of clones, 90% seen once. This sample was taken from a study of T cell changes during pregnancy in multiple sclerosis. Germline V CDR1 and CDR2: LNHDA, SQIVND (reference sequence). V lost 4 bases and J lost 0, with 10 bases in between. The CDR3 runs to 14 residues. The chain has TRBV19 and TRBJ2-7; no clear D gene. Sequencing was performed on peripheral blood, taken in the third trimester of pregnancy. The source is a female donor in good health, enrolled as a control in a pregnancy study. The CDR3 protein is CASSTNIVSYEQYF. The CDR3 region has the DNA TGTGCCAGTAGTACCAACATTGTCTCCTACGAGCAGTACTTC.